Sequencing of this T cell receptor beta chain was carried out in a study of T cell responses to AZD1222 COVID-19 vaccine. Overall study findings and caveats: Every sample of the repertoires postdated the peak T cell response. Compared with day 0, the breadth and depth of the Spike-specific TCR repertoire rose significantly after two doses of AZD1222.

The CDR3 totals 16 residues. With V trimmed by 3 bases and J by 0 bases, 5 bases remained unmatched. The germline V gene has CDR1 ENHRY and CDR2 SYGVKD. Comment on this clone: The target antigen is unknown.

The repertoire was sequenced with immunoSEQ multiplex PCR; TCRdb's copy has only in-frame clones and lacks some. The sample records 130,000 to 150,000 clones, over 85% being singletons. The TCR comes from an adult who received the AZD1222 COVID-19 vaccine. The V call is TRBV10-3, the J call TRBJ2-4; 7 bases match TRBD2. This specimen consisted of peripheral blood, obtained 28 days after the second AZD1222 dose. The CDR3 DNA sequence: TGTGCCATCAGTGACCGAGCGGGGCTAGCCAAAAACATTCAGTACTTC. Its translation is CAISDRAGLAKNIQYF.